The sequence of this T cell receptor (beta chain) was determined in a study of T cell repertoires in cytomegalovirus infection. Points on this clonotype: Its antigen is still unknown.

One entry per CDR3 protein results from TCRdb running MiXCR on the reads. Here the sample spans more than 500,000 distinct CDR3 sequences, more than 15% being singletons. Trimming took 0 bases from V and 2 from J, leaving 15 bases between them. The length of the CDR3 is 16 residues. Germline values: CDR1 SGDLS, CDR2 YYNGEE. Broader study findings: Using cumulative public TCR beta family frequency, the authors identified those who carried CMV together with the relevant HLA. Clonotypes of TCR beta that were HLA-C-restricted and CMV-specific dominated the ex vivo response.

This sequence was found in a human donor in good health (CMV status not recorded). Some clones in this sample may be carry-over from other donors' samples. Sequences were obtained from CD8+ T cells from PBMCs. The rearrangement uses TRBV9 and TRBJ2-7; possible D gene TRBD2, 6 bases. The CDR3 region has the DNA TGTGCCAGCAGCGTAGAAGGAGCGGGCGGGGCCTACGAGCAGTACTTC. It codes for CASSVEGAGGAYEQYF.